These 17 T cell receptor beta chains were all obtained from the same sample, sequenced in a study of T-cell memory formation after mild COVID-19 (TCRdb year 2021). Libraries were constructed by 5' RACE. Sequencing relied on an Illumina NovaSeq 6000. Using fastp trimming at Q25 and MiXCR clonotype assembly, TCRdb reanalyzed the public sequencing data and kept in-frame beta chains. Here each entry gathers all rows of one CDR3 protein and keeps the most common genes and DNA. Across this sample there are 280,000 or so distinct CDR3 sequences, with less than 9.5% seen only once. The top ten hold approximately 23% of the sample. The specimen was PBMCs or a T cell subset sorted from them (not recorded which). These receptors came from a man aged 18-30 years who had mild COVID-19 (a few samples of this study predate the infection). The sample titles of this study are shuffled in the database, so cell type and time point are left out; the donor was told from shared clones.

This clonotype was counted at least ten times. J is TRBJ2-1 and V is TRBV24-1, with D possibly TRBD2 on 6 matching bases. The V and J ends lost 12 bases and 3 bases respectively, with 20 bases between them. In germline, CDR1 is KGHDR, CDR2 SFDVKD. The CDR3 extends over 15 amino acids. The CDR3 spells CAAGRRGPRYNEQFF. The CDR3 DNA reads as TGTGCCGCGGGAAGGCGGGGTCCTCGCTACAATGAGCAGTTCTTC.

CDR3: CASSLGQASGANVLTF. The CDR3 region has the DNA TGCGCCAGCAGCTTGGGACAGGCCTCTGGGGCCAACGTCCTGACTTTC. The chain combines TRBV5-1 with TRBJ2-6, with D possibly matching TRBD1 (6 bases). Between the trimmed V and J ends, which lost 0 bases and 0 bases, there was a span of 7 bases. Germline CDR1 is SGHRS and CDR2 is YFSETQ. The length of the CDR3 is 16 residues. Using reference TRBV5-1 and TRBJ2-6 for the parts outside the CDR3, the full variable domain is KAGVTQTPRYLIKTRGQQVTLSCSPISGHRSVSWYQQTPGQGLQFLFEYFSETQRNKGNFPGRFSGRQFSNSRSEMNVSTLELGDSALYLCASSLGQASGANVLTFGAGSRLTVL.

Ten or more counts support this clonotype. The chain uses TRBV6-2 or TRBV6-3 and TRBJ2-7; 10 bases are shared with TRBD1. Germline V gene lookup returns CDR1 MNHEY and CDR2 SVGEGT. The CDR3 sequence is 15 residues long. Unmatched junction bases numbered 6, after V lost 5 bases and J lost 2 bases. CDR3 coding DNA: TGTGCCAGCAGTCCCCGAGGACAGGGGGCCTACGAGCAGTACGTC. Protein: CASSPRGQGAYEQYV.

This clonotype was picked up a small number of times. The gene calls are TRBV7-9 and TRBJ2-1; D unresolved. This CDR3 spans 13 amino acids. V lost 7 bases, J lost 12 bases, and 19 bases lay in between. The germline V gene encodes CDR1 SEHNR and CDR2 FQNEAQ (reference sequence). The CDR3 DNA is TGTGCCAGCACCGTCGACGCTCTCAGAGGGCAGTTCTTC. This gives the protein CASTVDALRGQFF.

The sample holds many counts of this clonotype. This chain joins TRBV7-2 and TRBJ2-3; D ambiguous. Per germline, CDR1 SGHTA and CDR2 FQGNSA. V was pared by 6 bases and J by 2 bases, with 6 bases between. The CDR3 totals 12 residues. The CDR3 DNA follows: TGTGCCAGCAGTCGTTACACAGATACGCAGTATTTT. This gives the protein CASSRYTDTQYF.

The CDR3 DNA is TGTGCCAGCACTCTCGGACAGGCAAACACTGAAGCTTTCTTT. Its protein is CASTLGQANTEAFF. The genes are TRBV7-2 and TRBJ1-1; 7 nucleotides agree with TRBD1. CDR1 is SGHTA and CDR2 is FQGNSA in the germline V gene. J gave up 2 bases and V 7 bases, and 7 bases lay outside the gene matches. There are 14 residues in the CDR3. The full variable domain, in which reference TRBV7-2 and TRBJ1-1 provide the parts outside the CDR3, is GAGVSQSPSNKVTEKGKDVELRCDPISGHTALYWYRQSLGQGLEFLIYFQGNSAPDKSGLPSDRFSAERTGGSVSTLTIQRTQQEDSAVYLCASTLGQANTEAFFGQGTRLTVV.

This chain connects TRBV18 to TRBJ1-5, with 9 bases lining up with TRBD1. Germline V gene sequence: CDR1 KGHSH, CDR2 LQKENI. This CDR3 is 16 amino acids long. V lost 6 bases and J lost 5; bases outside the gene matches: 11. CDR3 nucleotides: TGTGCCAGCTCTAAAACAACAGGGGGCCAGCATCAGCCCCAGCATTTT. This encodes CASSKTTGGQHQPQHF.

This clonotype has more than one count but fewer than ten. The gene calls are TRBV5-4 and TRBJ1-1; 7 bases fit TRBD1. V shed 3 bases and J 4 bases; nucleotides not matched to a gene: 9. The CDR3 length is 15 residues. Germline V CDR1 and CDR2: SGHNT, YYREEE (reference sequence). This chain's CDR3 is CASSSGSQGFTEAFF. CDR3 DNA sequence: TGTGCCAGCAGCTCGGGCTCACAGGGGTTCACTGAAGCTTTCTTT.

This clonotype has more than one count but fewer than ten. The V gene is TRBV29-1, the J gene TRBJ2-7; D tentatively fits TRBD1 or TRBD2 (5 bases each). This CDR3 has 12 residues. The V end was cut by 8 bases, the J end by 2 bases, with 13 bases between. CDR1 and CDR2 (germline): SQVTM, ANQGSEA. The CDR3 DNA is TGCAGCTCTCGGGACGGAGCCTACGAGCAGTACTTC. Translating it yields CSSRDGAYEQYF.

This clonotype turned up a few times. The V gene is TRBV4-3, the J gene TRBJ2-7; tentative D call: TRBD2 (6 bases). The length of the CDR3 is 15 residues. V gave up 4 bases and J gave up 0 bases, with 13 bases separating them. Germline CDR1 and CDR2: LGHNA and YSLEER. The CDR3 loop is CASSLRDLSSYEQYF. In DNA form, the CDR3 reads TGCGCCAGCAGCCTCCGGGACTTGAGCTCCTACGAGCAGTACTTC.

This clonotype was seen a handful of times. V is TRBV9 and J is TRBJ1-1; no clear D gene. The CDR3 is 12 residues long. Trimming took off 10 bases at V and 5 bases at J, with 15 bases between the two ends. CDR1 SGDLS and CDR2 YYNGEE come from the germline V gene. The CDR3 DNA is TGTGCCCGGCAGGTAAGGAGAACTGAAGCTTTCTTT. Translation gives CARQVRRTEAFF.

This clonotype was seen ten or more times. This sequence joins TRBV5-1 and TRBJ2-2; D gene uncertain. Trimming stripped 0 bases from V and 1 base from J, with 10 bases between. Germline V gives CDR1 SGHRS, CDR2 YFSETQ. This CDR3 is 16 amino acids long. This CDR3 is CASSLESGWNTGELFF. As DNA, the CDR3 is TGCGCCAGCAGCTTGGAGTCAGGATGGAACACCGGGGAGCTGTTTTTT. Full variable domain (remainder filled in from reference TRBV5-1 and TRBJ2-2): KAGVTQTPRYLIKTRGQQVTLSCSPISGHRSVSWYQQTPGQGLQFLFEYFSETQRNKGNFPGRFSGRQFSNSRSEMNVSTLELGDSALYLCASSLESGWNTGELFFGEGSRLTVL.

The table lists this clonotype with many counts. The rearrangement uses TRBV6-5 and TRBJ2-3; TRBD2 agrees at 7 bases. The CDR3 consists of 17 residues. Looked up from germline, CDR1 is MNHEY and CDR2 is SVGAGI. After removal of 0 bases from V and 8 bases from J, the junction contained 14 bases not matched to a gene. This chain's CDR3 is CASSYSGGGGRSLTQYF. The CDR3 bases are TGTGCCAGCAGTTACTCGGGGGGGGGAGGTCGGTCGCTTACGCAGTATTTT.

The rearrangement joins TRBV4-3 to TRBJ2-7; tentative D call: TRBD2 (6 bases). CDR1 is LGHNA, CDR2 YSLEER, per germline. The CDR3 covers 16 residues. V lost 4 bases to trimming and J lost 0 bases, with 16 bases between them. CDR3 DNA: TGCGCCAGCAGCCGAGACAGACGGGGGAGCTCCTACGAGCAGTACTTC. Translating gives CASSRDRRGSSYEQYF.

There are a few counts of this clonotype. The chain has TRBV7-2 and TRBJ1-1, with a weak D call TRBD1 (5 bases). The CDR3 has 21 amino acids. V was shortened by 3 bases and J by 1 base, with 30 bases between the two germline ends. Germline CDR1 SGHTA, CDR2 FQGNSA. The CDR3 loop is CASSFRVHRFLPFRENTEAFF. The DNA for the CDR3 is TGTGCCAGCAGCTTCCGCGTGCACCGTTTCCTCCCCTTCAGGGAGAACACTGAAGCTTTCTTT.

This clonotype was found a few times. The chain's CDR3 is CASSPGPGHRTSGYTF. The CDR3 DNA reads as TGTGCCAGCAGTCCAGGTCCGGGACACCGTACGAGTGGCTACACCTTC. The genes are TRBV12-3 or TRBV12-4 and TRBJ1-2, with a tentative D call TRBD1 (6 bases). V was pared by 5 bases and J by 7 bases, with 23 bases between. The CDR3 is 16 residues long.

This clonotype occurred many times. This chain links TRBV6-6 with TRBJ1-1, with D tentatively TRBD1 (5 bases). CDR3 size: 11 residues. Germline V gives CDR1 MNHNY, CDR2 SVGAGI (reference sequence). V lost 5 bases to trimming and J lost 8 bases, with 9 bases between them. This CDR3 is CASSPGGEAFF. CDR3 nucleotide sequence: TGTGCCAGCAGTCCCGGGGGGGAAGCTTTCTTT.